This TCR beta chain was identified during a study of blood T cell repertoires in COVID-19. About the research overall: Spain, Italy and the United States supplied samples that represented acute and convalescent COVID-19. Sources were T cells, B-cell-depleted T cells, or PBMCs; the material itself was cDNA or gDNA.

TCRdb's copy holds only in-frame clones and misses some; the assay was immunoSEQ multiplex PCR. The sample holds over 200,000 clones; approximately 84% are singletons and the top ten take around 6.5%. The CDR3 sequence is 15 residues long. Trimming removed 5 bases from V and 7 bases from J, with 20 bases in between. CDR1 is MDHEN and CDR2 is SYDVKM in the germline V gene. The TCR was taken from a man older than 75 with acute or convalescent COVID-19. Sequenced: peripheral blood. The chain has TRBV28 and TRBJ1-1, with D possibly being TRBD1 (6 bases). CDR3 sequence: CASSATGGALYEAFF. The CDR3 DNA follows: TGTGCCAGCAGTGCCACGGGGGGCGCGTTATATGAAGCTTTCTTT.